Listed below are T cell receptor beta chains from one sample, sequenced in a study of T cells after yellow fever vaccination. Using its own MiXCR run on the 5' RACE reads, TCRdb lists one record per CDR3 protein. The repertoire holds 300,000 to 350,000 distinct CDR3 sequences, with around 3.9% as singletons. Sequencing was performed on PBMCs, taken 5 days after the yellow fever booster vaccination. The receptors derive from a man between 18 and 35 years old who received the YFV17D yellow fever vaccine. Both conserved end residues are part of each CDR3. A D gene is named only where the DNA matches it firmly. The listing skips clone size in some rows; elsewhere it reads once, few, many or a size class.

d_call: TRBD1; cdr3_length: 15; j_call: TRBJ1-2; v_call: TRBV6-5; clone_size: many; cdr3_aa: CASSYRGQGASGYTF; cdr3_nt: TGTGCCAGCAGTTACCGGGGACAGGGGGCTTCTGGCTACACCTTC
d_call: TRBD1; cdr3_length: 15; j_call: TRBJ1-4; v_call: TRBV6-1; clone_size: few; cdr3_aa: CASSDLTGEDEKLFF; cdr3_nt: TGTGCCAGCAGTGACCTGACAGGGGAGGACGAAAAACTGTTTTTT
d_call: TRBD1; cdr3_length: 19; j_call: TRBJ1-5; v_call: TRBV6-2/TRBV6-3; clone_size: few; cdr3_aa: CASSYSIGTGYVSNQPQHF; cdr3_nt: TGTGCCAGCAGTTACTCGATCGGGACAGGGTACGTGAGCAATCAGCCCCAGCATTTT
d_call: -; cdr3_length: 14; j_call: TRBJ2-1; v_call: TRBV7-8; clone_size: many; cdr3_aa: CASTLAPLRSEQFF; cdr3_nt: TGTGCCAGCACCCTAGCGCCCCTCCGCTCTGAGCAGTTCTTC
d_call: -; cdr3_length: 14; j_call: TRBJ1-1; v_call: TRBV18; clone_size: many; cdr3_aa: CASSPIQTNTEAFF; cdr3_nt: TGTGCCAGCTCACCAATTCAGACGAACACTGAAGCTTTCTTT
d_call: -; cdr3_length: 14; j_call: TRBJ2-6; v_call: TRBV15; clone_size: -; cdr3_aa: CATSPFSGANVLTF; cdr3_nt: TGTGCCACCAGCCCGTTCTCTGGGGCCAACGTCCTGACTTTC
d_call: -; cdr3_length: 14; j_call: TRBJ1-1; v_call: TRBV7-6; clone_size: -; cdr3_aa: CASSRNTGNTEAFF; cdr3_nt: TGTGCCAGCAGCCGAAACACAGGGAACACTGAAGCTTTCTTT
d_call: -; cdr3_length: 13; j_call: TRBJ1-2; v_call: TRBV5-5; clone_size: few; cdr3_aa: CASSKQGPYGYTF; cdr3_nt: TGTGCCAGCAGCAAACAGGGTCCCTATGGCTACACCTTC
d_call: -; cdr3_length: 13; j_call: TRBJ2-3; v_call: TRBV5-6; clone_size: -; cdr3_aa: CASSLRQTDTQYF; cdr3_nt: TGTGCCAGCAGCTTAAGACAGACAGATACGCAGTATTTT
d_call: TRBD2; cdr3_length: 17; j_call: TRBJ2-3; v_call: TRBV6-2/TRBV6-3; clone_size: -; cdr3_aa: CASSYRSGGYSTDTQYF; cdr3_nt: TGTGCCAGCAGTTACCGTTCGGGGGGGTATAGCACAGATACGCAGTATTTT
d_call: TRBD1; cdr3_length: 14; j_call: TRBJ1-2; v_call: TRBV19; clone_size: few; cdr3_aa: CASSYTRTGAGYTF; cdr3_nt: TGTGCCAGTAGTTACACGAGGACAGGAGCGGGCTACACCTTC
d_call: -; cdr3_length: 14; j_call: TRBJ2-4; v_call: TRBV18; clone_size: -; cdr3_aa: CASSPPDSRNIQYF; cdr3_nt: TGTGCCAGCTCACCCCCGGACAGTCGGAACATTCAGTACTTC
d_call: TRBD1; cdr3_length: 16; j_call: TRBJ2-3; v_call: TRBV27; clone_size: -; cdr3_aa: CASKDPGQGARDTQYF; cdr3_nt: TGTGCCAGCAAAGATCCGGGACAGGGGGCAAGAGATACGCAGTATTTT
d_call: -; cdr3_length: 13; j_call: TRBJ2-7; v_call: TRBV5-1; clone_size: few; cdr3_aa: CASSTGQSYEQYF; cdr3_nt: TGCGCCAGCAGCACCGGACAATCCTACGAGCAGTACTTC
d_call: -; cdr3_length: 15; j_call: TRBJ1-4; v_call: TRBV4-2; clone_size: -; cdr3_aa: CASSPGGGRHEKLFF; cdr3_nt: TGTGCCAGCAGCCCGGGGGGGGGCCGCCATGAAAAACTGTTTTTT
d_call: -; cdr3_length: 17; j_call: TRBJ1-3; v_call: TRBV5-1; clone_size: many; cdr3_aa: CASSLQDWGHSGNTIYF; cdr3_nt: TGCGCCAGCAGCCTACAGGATTGGGGTCACTCTGGAAACACCATATATTTT
d_call: TRBD2; cdr3_length: 14; j_call: TRBJ2-5; v_call: TRBV9; clone_size: few; cdr3_aa: CASSAGGGEETQYF; cdr3_nt: TGTGCCAGCAGCGCCGGGGGAGGGGAAGAGACCCAGTACTTC
d_call: -; cdr3_length: 12; j_call: TRBJ1-2; v_call: TRBV6-6; clone_size: few; cdr3_aa: CASTRQGNGYTF; cdr3_nt: TGTGCCAGTACGAGGCAGGGGAATGGCTACACCTTC
d_call: -; cdr3_length: 15; j_call: TRBJ2-3; v_call: TRBV5-1; clone_size: few; cdr3_aa: CASSLGDRQTDTQYF; cdr3_nt: TGCGCCAGCAGCTTGGGGGACCGACAAACAGATACGCAGTATTTT
d_call: TRBD2; cdr3_length: 15; j_call: TRBJ2-7; v_call: TRBV3-1; clone_size: -; cdr3_aa: CASSPTSGGFYEQYF; cdr3_nt: TGTGCCAGCAGTCCGACTAGCGGGGGTTTTTACGAGCAGTACTTC
d_call: TRBD1; cdr3_length: 17; j_call: TRBJ2-3; v_call: TRBV6-1; clone_size: few; cdr3_aa: CASSEAGTGYRTDTQYF; cdr3_nt: TGTGCCAGCAGTGAAGCGGGGACAGGCTACCGCACAGATACGCAGTATTTT
d_call: TRBD1; cdr3_length: 16; j_call: TRBJ2-2; v_call: TRBV7-2; clone_size: few; cdr3_aa: CASTMSGTGGSGELFF; cdr3_nt: TGTGCCAGCACGATGTCCGGGACAGGGGGGTCCGGGGAGCTGTTTTTT
d_call: TRBD2; cdr3_length: 18; j_call: TRBJ2-5; v_call: TRBV12-3/TRBV12-4; clone_size: -; cdr3_aa: CASRQTSQRGGPRGTQYF; cdr3_nt: TGTGCCAGCAGACAAACTTCCCAGCGGGGGGGGCCAAGAGGGACCCAGTACTTC
d_call: -; cdr3_length: 15; j_call: TRBJ2-7; v_call: TRBV2; clone_size: few; cdr3_aa: CASSATLLRSYEQYF; cdr3_nt: TGTGCCAGCAGTGCGACGCTCCTGCGCTCCTACGAGCAGTACTTC
d_call: -; cdr3_length: 15; j_call: TRBJ1-2; v_call: TRBV6-6; clone_size: -; cdr3_aa: CASSYSSAGDYGYTF; cdr3_nt: TGTGCCAGCAGTTACTCGTCAGCAGGGGACTATGGCTACACCTTC
d_call: -; cdr3_length: 18; j_call: TRBJ1-3; v_call: TRBV7-9; clone_size: many; cdr3_aa: CASSLTNLIRSSGNTIYF; cdr3_nt: TGTGCCAGCAGCTTAACCAATCTAATCAGAAGCTCTGGAAACACCATATATTTT
d_call: -; cdr3_length: 16; j_call: TRBJ1-6; v_call: TRBV9; clone_size: many; cdr3_aa: CASSVAGTVFGSPLHF; cdr3_nt: TGTGCCAGCAGCGTAGCGGGCACTGTGTTCGGTTCACCCCTCCACTTT
d_call: TRBD2; cdr3_length: 23; j_call: TRBJ2-2; v_call: TRBV5-1; clone_size: many; cdr3_aa: CASSLLGFRPTSAGATPHGELFF; cdr3_nt: TGCGCCAGCAGCCTCCTTGGGTTCCGACCCACCTCAGCGGGGGCGACCCCCCACGGGGAGCTGTTTTTT
d_call: -; cdr3_length: 17; j_call: TRBJ2-2; v_call: TRBV5-1; clone_size: few; cdr3_aa: CASSYLAGTRGTGELFF; cdr3_nt: TGCGCCAGCAGCTACCTGGCCGGGACCCGAGGGACCGGGGAGCTGTTTTTT
d_call: -; cdr3_length: 14; j_call: TRBJ1-1; v_call: TRBV29-1; clone_size: many; cdr3_aa: CSVGKYGLFTEAFF; cdr3_nt: TGCAGCGTTGGGAAGTATGGCCTTTTCACTGAAGCTTTCTTT
d_call: -; cdr3_length: 14; j_call: TRBJ2-7; v_call: TRBV4-2; clone_size: many; cdr3_aa: CASSQELRGYEQYF; cdr3_nt: TGTGCCAGCAGCCAAGAACTCAGGGGATACGAGCAGTACTTC
d_call: TRBD1; cdr3_length: 15; j_call: TRBJ1-3; v_call: TRBV4-3; clone_size: few; cdr3_aa: CASSQDRGTVNTIYF; cdr3_nt: TGCGCCAGCAGCCAAGATAGGGGGACAGTCAACACCATATATTTT
d_call: -; cdr3_length: 13; j_call: TRBJ2-7; v_call: TRBV6-1; clone_size: -; cdr3_aa: CASRSGASYEQYF; cdr3_nt: TGTGCCAGCAGGTCTGGGGCCTCCTACGAGCAGTACTTC
d_call: -; cdr3_length: 11; j_call: TRBJ2-1; v_call: TRBV5-4; clone_size: -; cdr3_aa: CASSLNGGQFF; cdr3_nt: TGTGCCAGCAGCTTGAATGGTGGGCAGTTCTTC
d_call: TRBD1; cdr3_length: 12; j_call: TRBJ1-2; v_call: TRBV3-1; clone_size: many; cdr3_aa: CASRNRGYGYTF; cdr3_nt: TGTGCCAGCCGGAACAGGGGCTATGGCTACACCTTC
d_call: -; cdr3_length: 14; j_call: TRBJ2-5; v_call: TRBV4-2; clone_size: few; cdr3_aa: CASSQERGWETQYF; cdr3_nt: TGTGCCAGCAGCCAAGAGCGGGGTTGGGAGACCCAGTACTTC
d_call: TRBD1; cdr3_length: 13; j_call: TRBJ2-3; v_call: TRBV10-3; clone_size: few; cdr3_aa: CATTGGYTDTQYF; cdr3_nt: TGTGCCACAACAGGGGGATACACAGATACGCAGTATTTT
d_call: TRBD2; cdr3_length: 16; j_call: TRBJ2-7; v_call: TRBV6-6; clone_size: -; cdr3_aa: CASSYTWSRGRNEQYF; cdr3_nt: TGTGCCAGCAGTTACACTTGGTCGCGGGGGAGGAACGAGCAGTACTTC
d_call: -; cdr3_length: 16; j_call: TRBJ1-6; v_call: TRBV27; clone_size: few; cdr3_aa: CASSWSGAIYNSPLHF; cdr3_nt: TGTGCCAGCAGTTGGAGTGGGGCGATTTATAATTCACCCCTCCACTTT
d_call: TRBD2; cdr3_length: 13; j_call: TRBJ2-2; v_call: TRBV20-1; clone_size: many; cdr3_aa: CSALAGRAGELFF; cdr3_nt: TGCAGTGCCCTAGCGGGGCGGGCCGGGGAGCTGTTTTTT
d_call: TRBD1; cdr3_length: 15; j_call: TRBJ1-6; v_call: TRBV19; clone_size: many; cdr3_aa: CASSGTGGLNSPLHF; cdr3_nt: TGTGCCAGTAGTGGAACAGGGGGTCTGAATTCACCCCTCCACTTT
d_call: -; cdr3_length: 15; j_call: TRBJ1-2; v_call: TRBV9; clone_size: -; cdr3_aa: CASSGSFGGGYGYTF; cdr3_nt: TGTGCCAGCAGCGGGAGTTTCGGAGGGGGCTATGGCTACACCTTC
d_call: -; cdr3_length: 16; j_call: TRBJ1-5; v_call: TRBV4-1; clone_size: -; cdr3_aa: CASSQDLGTVYQPQHF; cdr3_nt: TGCGCCAGCAGCCAGGACCTCGGGACGGTCTATCAGCCCCAGCATTTT
d_call: TRBD2; cdr3_length: 17; j_call: TRBJ2-3; v_call: TRBV9; clone_size: few; cdr3_aa: CASSASLAGADTDTQYF; cdr3_nt: TGTGCCAGCAGCGCTTCTCTAGCGGGGGCGGACACAGATACGCAGTATTTT
d_call: -; cdr3_length: 16; j_call: TRBJ2-5; v_call: TRBV4-2; clone_size: many; cdr3_aa: CASSPTTGVYPETQYF; cdr3_nt: TGTGCCAGCAGCCCAACAACCGGAGTCTACCCAGAGACCCAGTACTTC
d_call: TRBD1; cdr3_length: 15; j_call: TRBJ2-7; v_call: TRBV7-2; clone_size: many; cdr3_aa: CASSLALGQVREQYF; cdr3_nt: TGTGCCAGCAGCTTAGCCCTCGGACAGGTCCGCGAGCAGTACTTC